This entry concerns a single TCR beta chain. Patients in Seattle were enrolled during active infection, then followed longitudinally. This sample was taken from a study of blood T cell repertoires in COVID-19. Overall study: The analysed material was cDNA or gDNA that came from T cells, B-cell-depleted T cells, or PBMCs.

In germline, CDR1 is SEHNR, CDR2 FQNEAQ (reference sequence). V trimming: 5 bases; J trimming: 5 bases; junction bases outside the gene matches: 7. This CDR3 spans 15 amino acids. Profiling relied on immunoSEQ multiplex PCR, and the TCRdb table lists in-frame clones only, not all of them. The table records about 160,000 clones, more than 65% of them present only once. V and J are TRBV7-9 and TRBJ2-7; 12 bases are shared with TRBD2. Sequencing was done on a sample of peripheral blood. The TCR originated in a woman aged 60-70 years with COVID-19, enrolled during active disease. CDR3 in amino acids: CASSRLAGGPNEQYF. CDR3 coding DNA: TGTGCCAGCAGCCGTCTAGCGGGAGGGCCAAACGAGCAGTACTTC.